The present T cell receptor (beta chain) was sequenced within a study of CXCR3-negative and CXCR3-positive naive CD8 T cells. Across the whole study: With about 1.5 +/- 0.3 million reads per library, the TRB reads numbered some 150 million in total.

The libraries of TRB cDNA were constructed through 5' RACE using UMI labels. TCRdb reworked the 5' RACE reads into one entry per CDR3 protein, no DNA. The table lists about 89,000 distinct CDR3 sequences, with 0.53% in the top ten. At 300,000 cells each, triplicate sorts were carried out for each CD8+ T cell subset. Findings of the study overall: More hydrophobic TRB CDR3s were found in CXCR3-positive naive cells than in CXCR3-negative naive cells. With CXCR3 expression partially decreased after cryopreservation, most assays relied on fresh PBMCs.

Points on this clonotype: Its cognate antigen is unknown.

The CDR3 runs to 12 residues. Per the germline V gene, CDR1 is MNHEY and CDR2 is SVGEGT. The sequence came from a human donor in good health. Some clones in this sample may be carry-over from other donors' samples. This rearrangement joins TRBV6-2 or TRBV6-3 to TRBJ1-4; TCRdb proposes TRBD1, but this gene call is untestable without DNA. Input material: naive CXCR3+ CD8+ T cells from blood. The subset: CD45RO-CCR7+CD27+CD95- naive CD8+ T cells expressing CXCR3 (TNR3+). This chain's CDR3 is CAVLGQDEKLFF.